A few counts support the clone carrying this TCR beta chain. The antigen remains unidentified. The record originates from a study of response to subunit inactivated influenza vaccine. One entry per CDR3 protein, called by TCRdb with MiXCR from the RT-PCR reads. Seen here are around 850,000 distinct CDR3 sequences, about a fifth observed once, and the top ten hold approximately 10%. Overall study findings and caveats: Only a handful of new T cells, the authors suggested, are recruited with each seasonal influenza vaccination.

This specimen consisted of PBMCs from blood, obtained 5 days after vaccination. The sequence derives from a man in his forties or fifties who received an inactivated influenza vaccine.

For the CDR3, the DNA is TGTGCCAGCAGCTTAGATGCGTGGCTGTACTTC. Protein sequence: CASSLDAWLYF. The rearrangement joins TRBV7-8 to TRBJ2-5, with D hard to call. Germline loops: CDR1 SGHVS, CDR2 FQNEAQ. V was clipped by 1 base and J by 13 bases, with 10 bases between them. CDR3 length equals 11 residues.